The clone carrying this TCR delta chain came up a few times. This likely came from a read error, as a far larger clone is one base away. In the same sample, other DNA sequences code for this CDR3. TCRdb re-identified clones in the reads via CATT. The sample has 1,000 to 1,500 delta-chain clones, around 2.5% seen once; the top ten hold about 30%. The data derive from a study of gamma-delta chains in newborns, infants, children. Turning to the study itself: Innate gammadelta T cells reportedly expand polyclonally right after birth, driven by microbial exposure, per the title.

The TCR was taken from a child in good health. The specimen sequenced was blood.

The CDR3 sequence is CACDTVRGPTATDKLIF. CDR3 in DNA: TGTGCCTGTGACACCGTGCGGGGCCCCACGGCCACCGATAAGCTCATCTTT. The rearrangement uses TRDV2 and TRDJ1, with no clear D. This CDR3 comprises 17 residues. Looked up from germline, CDR1 is GEAIGNYY and CDR2 is EKD.